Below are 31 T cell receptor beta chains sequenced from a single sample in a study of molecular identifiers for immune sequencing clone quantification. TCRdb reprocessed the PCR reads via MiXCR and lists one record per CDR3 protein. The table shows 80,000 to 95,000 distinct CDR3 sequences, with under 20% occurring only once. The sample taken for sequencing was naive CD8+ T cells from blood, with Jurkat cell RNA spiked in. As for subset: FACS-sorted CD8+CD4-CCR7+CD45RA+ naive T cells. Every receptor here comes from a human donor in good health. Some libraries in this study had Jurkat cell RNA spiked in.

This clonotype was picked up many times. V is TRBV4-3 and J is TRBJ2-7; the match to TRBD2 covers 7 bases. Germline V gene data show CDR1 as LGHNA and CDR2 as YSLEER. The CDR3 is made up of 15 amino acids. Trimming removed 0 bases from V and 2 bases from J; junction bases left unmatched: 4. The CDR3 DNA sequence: TGCGCCAGCAGCCAAGACCCGGGACTACCCTACGAGCAGTACTTC. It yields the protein CASSQDPGLPYEQYF.

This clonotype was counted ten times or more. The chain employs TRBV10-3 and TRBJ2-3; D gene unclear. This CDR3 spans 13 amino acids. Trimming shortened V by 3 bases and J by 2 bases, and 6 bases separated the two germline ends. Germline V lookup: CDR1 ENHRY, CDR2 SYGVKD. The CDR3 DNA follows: TGTGCCATCAGTGACTTTTCCACAGATACGCAGTATTTT. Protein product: CAISDFSTDTQYF.

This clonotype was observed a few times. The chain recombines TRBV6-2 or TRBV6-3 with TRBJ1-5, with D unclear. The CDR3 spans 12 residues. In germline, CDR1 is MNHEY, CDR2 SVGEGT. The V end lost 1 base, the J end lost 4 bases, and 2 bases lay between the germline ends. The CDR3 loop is CASSYLNQPQHF. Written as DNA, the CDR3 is TGTGCCAGCAGTTACTTGAATCAGCCCCAGCATTTT.

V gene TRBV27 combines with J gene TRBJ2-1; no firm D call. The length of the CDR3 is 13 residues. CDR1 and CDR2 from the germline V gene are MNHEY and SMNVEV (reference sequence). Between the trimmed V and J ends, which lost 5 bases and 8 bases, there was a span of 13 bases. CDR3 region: CASSPLNGHEQFF. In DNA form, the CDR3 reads TGTGCCAGCAGTCCCCTCAACGGTCATGAGCAGTTCTTC.

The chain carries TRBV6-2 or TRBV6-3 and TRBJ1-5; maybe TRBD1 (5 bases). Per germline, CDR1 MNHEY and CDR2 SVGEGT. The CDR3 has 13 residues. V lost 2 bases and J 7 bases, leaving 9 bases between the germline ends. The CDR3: CASSYGTLQPQHF. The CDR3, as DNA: TGTGCCAGCAGTTACGGGACTCTACAGCCCCAGCATTTT.

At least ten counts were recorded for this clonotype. In DNA, the CDR3 is TGTGCCAGCAGCTTGGGAACTCTTACCTACAATGAGCAGTTCTTC. This translates into CASSLGTLTYNEQFF. V usage is TRBV5-6 and J usage is TRBJ2-1; no reliable D call. V lost 0 bases to trimming and J lost 2 bases, with 9 bases between them. This CDR3 is built from 15 residues. From germline, CDR1 is SGHDT and CDR2 YYEEEE.

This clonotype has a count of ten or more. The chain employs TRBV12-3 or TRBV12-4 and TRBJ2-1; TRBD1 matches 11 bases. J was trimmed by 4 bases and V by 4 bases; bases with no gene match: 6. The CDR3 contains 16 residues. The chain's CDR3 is CASSYRTGGLYNEQFF. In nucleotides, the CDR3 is TGTGCCAGCAGTTATCGGACAGGGGGCTTATACAATGAGCAGTTCTTC.

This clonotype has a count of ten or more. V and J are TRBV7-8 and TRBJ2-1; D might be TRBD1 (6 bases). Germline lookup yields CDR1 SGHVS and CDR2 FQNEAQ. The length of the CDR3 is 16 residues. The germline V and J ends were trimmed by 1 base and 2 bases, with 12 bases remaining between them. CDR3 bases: TGTGCCAGCAGCTTAGGTGGGGACACCGCCTACAATGAGCAGTTCTTC. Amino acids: CASSLGGDTAYNEQFF.

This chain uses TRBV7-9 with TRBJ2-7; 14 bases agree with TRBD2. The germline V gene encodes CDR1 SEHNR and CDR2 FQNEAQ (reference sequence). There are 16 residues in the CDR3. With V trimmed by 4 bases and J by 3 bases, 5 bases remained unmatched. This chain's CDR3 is CASSSGTSGGHYEQYF. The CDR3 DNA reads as TGTGCCAGCAGCTCCGGGACTAGCGGGGGCCACTACGAGCAGTACTTC.

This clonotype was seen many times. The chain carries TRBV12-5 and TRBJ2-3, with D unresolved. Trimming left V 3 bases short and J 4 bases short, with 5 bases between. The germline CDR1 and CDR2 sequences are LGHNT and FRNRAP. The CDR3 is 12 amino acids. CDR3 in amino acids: CASGFYADTQYF. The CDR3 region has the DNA TGTGCTAGTGGTTTCTATGCAGATACGCAGTATTTT.

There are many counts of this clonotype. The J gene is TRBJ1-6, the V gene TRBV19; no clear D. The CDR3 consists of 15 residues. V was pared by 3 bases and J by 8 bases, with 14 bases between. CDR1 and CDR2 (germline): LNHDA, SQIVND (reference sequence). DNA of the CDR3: TGTGCCAGTAGTATTACCTCTGGCGAGTATTCACCCCTCCACTTT. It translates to CASSITSGEYSPLHF.

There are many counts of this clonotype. CDR3 sequence (DNA): TGCGCCAGCAGCCAAGAATCTAGCCTAGAAGAGACCCAGTACTTC. Translated, it gives CASSQESSLEETQYF. The V and J genes are TRBV4-1 and TRBJ2-5; maybe TRBD2 (5 bases). Germline CDR1 is MGHRA and CDR2 is YSYEKL. V was pared by 0 bases and J by 3 bases, with 11 bases between. The length of the CDR3 is 15 residues.

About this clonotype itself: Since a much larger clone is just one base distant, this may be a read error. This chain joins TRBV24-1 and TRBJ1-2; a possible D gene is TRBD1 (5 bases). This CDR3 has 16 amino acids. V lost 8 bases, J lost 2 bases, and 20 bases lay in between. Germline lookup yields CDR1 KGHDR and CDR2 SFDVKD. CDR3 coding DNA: TGTGCCACCATCATTCCGGGGGGACCAACAAACTATGGCTACACCTTC. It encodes CATIIPGGPTNYGYTF.

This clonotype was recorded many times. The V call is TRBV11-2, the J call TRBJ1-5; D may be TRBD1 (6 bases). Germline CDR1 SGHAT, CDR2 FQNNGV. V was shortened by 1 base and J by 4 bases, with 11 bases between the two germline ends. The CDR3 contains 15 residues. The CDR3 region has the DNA TGTGCCAGCAGCTTAGTGGGGGGGCGGAATCAGCCCCAGCATTTT. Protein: CASSLVGGRNQPQHF.

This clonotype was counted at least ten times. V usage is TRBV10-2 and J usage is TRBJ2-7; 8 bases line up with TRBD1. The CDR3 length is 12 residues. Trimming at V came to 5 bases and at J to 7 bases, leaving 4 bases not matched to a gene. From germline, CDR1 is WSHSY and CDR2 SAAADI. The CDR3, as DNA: TGCGCCAGCAGTTCGACAGGGGATGAGCAGTACTTC. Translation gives CASSSTGDEQYF.

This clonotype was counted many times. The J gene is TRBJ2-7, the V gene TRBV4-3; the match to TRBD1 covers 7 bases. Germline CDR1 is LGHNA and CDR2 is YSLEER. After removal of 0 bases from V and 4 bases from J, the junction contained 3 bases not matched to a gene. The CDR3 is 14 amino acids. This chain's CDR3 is CASSQDRTGYEQYF. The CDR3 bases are TGCGCCAGCAGCCAAGATCGGACAGGATACGAGCAGTACTTC.

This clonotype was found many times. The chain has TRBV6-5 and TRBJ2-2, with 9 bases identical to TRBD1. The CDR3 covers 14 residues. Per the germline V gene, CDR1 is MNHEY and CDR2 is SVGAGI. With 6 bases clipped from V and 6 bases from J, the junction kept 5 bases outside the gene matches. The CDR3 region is CASRDRGWSGELFF. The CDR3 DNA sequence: TGTGCCAGCAGGGACAGGGGTTGGTCCGGGGAGCTGTTTTTT.

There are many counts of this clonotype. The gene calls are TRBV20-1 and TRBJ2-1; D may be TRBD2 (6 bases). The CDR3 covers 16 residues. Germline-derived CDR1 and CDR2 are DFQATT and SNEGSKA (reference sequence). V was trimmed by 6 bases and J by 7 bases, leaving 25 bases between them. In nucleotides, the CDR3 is TGCAGTGCCGTCCCAGGGTGGGGGGAGTCAGGTAATGAGCAGTTCTTC. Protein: CSAVPGWGESGNEQFF.

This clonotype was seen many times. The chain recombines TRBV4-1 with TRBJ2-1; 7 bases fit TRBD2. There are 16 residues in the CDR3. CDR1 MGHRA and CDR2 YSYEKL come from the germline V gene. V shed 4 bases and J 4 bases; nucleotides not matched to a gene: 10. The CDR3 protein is CASSPSLAGGYNEQFF. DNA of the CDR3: TGCGCCAGCAGCCCCTCCCTCGCCGGGGGGTACAATGAGCAGTTCTTC.

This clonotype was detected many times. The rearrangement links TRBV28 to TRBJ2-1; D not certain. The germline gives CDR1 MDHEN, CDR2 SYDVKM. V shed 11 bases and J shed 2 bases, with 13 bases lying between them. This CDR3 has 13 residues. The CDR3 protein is CASLTDTYNEQFF. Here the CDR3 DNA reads TGTGCCTCCCTGACGGATACCTACAATGAGCAGTTCTTC.

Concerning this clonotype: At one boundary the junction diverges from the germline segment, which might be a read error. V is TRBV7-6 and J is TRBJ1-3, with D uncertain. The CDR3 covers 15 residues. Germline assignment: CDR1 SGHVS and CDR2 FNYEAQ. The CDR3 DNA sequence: TGTGCCAGCAGCTTAGCAGGCGTCCCTGGAAACACCATGTATTTT. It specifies CASSLAGVPGNTMYF.

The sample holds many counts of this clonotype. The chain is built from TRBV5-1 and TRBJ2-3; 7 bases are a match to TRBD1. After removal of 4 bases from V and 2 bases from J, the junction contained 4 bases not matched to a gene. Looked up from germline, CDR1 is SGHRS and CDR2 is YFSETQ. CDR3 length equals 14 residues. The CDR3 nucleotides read TGCGCCAGCAGCGAGGGACAGTCCACAGATACGCAGTATTTT. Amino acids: CASSEGQSTDTQYF.

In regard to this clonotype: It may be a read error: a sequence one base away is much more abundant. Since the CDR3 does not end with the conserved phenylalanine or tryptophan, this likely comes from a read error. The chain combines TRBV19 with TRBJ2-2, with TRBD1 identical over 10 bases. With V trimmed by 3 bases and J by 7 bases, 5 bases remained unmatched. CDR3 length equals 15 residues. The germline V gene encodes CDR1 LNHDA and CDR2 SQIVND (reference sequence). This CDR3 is CASSIGTGVHGELFS. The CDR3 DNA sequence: TGTGCCAGTAGTATTGGGACAGGGGTTCACGGGGAGCTGTTTTCT.

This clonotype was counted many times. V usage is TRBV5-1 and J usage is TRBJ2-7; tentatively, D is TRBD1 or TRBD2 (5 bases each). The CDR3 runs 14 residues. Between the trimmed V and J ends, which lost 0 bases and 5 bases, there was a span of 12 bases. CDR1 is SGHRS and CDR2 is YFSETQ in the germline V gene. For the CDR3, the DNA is TGCGCCAGCAGCTTGGAGTGGGGACCACACGAGCAGTACTTC. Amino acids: CASSLEWGPHEQYF.

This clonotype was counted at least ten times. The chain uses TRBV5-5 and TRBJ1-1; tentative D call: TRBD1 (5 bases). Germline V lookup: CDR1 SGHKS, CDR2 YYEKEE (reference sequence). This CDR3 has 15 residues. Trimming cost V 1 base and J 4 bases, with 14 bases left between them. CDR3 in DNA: TGTGCCAGCAGCTTGTCTGGGACCGCGGGCACTGAAGCTTTCTTT. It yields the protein CASSLSGTAGTEAFF.

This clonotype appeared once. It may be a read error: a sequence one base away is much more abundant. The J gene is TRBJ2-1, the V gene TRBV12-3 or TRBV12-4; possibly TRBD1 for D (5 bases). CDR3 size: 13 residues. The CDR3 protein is CASGLRGPDEQFF. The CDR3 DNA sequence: TGTGCCAGCGGTTTAAGGGGCCCCGATGAGCAGTTCTTC.

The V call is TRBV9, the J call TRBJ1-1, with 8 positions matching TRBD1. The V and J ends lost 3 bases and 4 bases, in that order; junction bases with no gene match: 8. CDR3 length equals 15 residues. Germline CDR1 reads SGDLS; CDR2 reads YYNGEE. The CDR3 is CASSADRGWGTEAFF. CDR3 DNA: TGTGCCAGCAGCGCAGACAGGGGATGGGGCACTGAAGCTTTCTTT.

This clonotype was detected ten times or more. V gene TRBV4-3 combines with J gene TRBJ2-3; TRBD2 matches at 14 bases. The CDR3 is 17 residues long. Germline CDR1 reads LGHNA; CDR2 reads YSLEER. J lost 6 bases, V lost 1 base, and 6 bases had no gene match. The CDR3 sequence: CASSQGGTSGGEDTQYF. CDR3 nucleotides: TGCGCCAGCAGCCAAGGCGGGACTAGCGGGGGTGAGGATACGCAGTATTTT.

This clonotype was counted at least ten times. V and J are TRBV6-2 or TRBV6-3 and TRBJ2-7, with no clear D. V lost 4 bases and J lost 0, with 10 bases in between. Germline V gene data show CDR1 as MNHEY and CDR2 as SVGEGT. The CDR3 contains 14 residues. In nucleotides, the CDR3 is TGTGCCAGCAGTTTGACTCAGAGCTCCTACGAGCAGTACTTC. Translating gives CASSLTQSSYEQYF.

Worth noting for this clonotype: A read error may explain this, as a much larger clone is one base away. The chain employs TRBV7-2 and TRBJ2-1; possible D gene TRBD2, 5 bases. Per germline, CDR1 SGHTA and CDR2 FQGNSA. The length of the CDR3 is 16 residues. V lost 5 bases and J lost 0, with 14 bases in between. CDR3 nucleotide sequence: TGTGCCAGCAGCCAGATGACGGGAAGCTCCTACAATGAGCAGTTCTTC. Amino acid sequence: CASSQMTGSSYNEQFF.

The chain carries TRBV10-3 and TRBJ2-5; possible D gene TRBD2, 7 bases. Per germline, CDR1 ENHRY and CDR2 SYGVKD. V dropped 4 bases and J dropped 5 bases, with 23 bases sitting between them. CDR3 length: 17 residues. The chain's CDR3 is CAISVGGGGLTSETQYF. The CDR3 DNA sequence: TGTGCCATCAGTGTTGGGGGGGGGGGGCTTACTTCGGAGACCCAGTACTTC.